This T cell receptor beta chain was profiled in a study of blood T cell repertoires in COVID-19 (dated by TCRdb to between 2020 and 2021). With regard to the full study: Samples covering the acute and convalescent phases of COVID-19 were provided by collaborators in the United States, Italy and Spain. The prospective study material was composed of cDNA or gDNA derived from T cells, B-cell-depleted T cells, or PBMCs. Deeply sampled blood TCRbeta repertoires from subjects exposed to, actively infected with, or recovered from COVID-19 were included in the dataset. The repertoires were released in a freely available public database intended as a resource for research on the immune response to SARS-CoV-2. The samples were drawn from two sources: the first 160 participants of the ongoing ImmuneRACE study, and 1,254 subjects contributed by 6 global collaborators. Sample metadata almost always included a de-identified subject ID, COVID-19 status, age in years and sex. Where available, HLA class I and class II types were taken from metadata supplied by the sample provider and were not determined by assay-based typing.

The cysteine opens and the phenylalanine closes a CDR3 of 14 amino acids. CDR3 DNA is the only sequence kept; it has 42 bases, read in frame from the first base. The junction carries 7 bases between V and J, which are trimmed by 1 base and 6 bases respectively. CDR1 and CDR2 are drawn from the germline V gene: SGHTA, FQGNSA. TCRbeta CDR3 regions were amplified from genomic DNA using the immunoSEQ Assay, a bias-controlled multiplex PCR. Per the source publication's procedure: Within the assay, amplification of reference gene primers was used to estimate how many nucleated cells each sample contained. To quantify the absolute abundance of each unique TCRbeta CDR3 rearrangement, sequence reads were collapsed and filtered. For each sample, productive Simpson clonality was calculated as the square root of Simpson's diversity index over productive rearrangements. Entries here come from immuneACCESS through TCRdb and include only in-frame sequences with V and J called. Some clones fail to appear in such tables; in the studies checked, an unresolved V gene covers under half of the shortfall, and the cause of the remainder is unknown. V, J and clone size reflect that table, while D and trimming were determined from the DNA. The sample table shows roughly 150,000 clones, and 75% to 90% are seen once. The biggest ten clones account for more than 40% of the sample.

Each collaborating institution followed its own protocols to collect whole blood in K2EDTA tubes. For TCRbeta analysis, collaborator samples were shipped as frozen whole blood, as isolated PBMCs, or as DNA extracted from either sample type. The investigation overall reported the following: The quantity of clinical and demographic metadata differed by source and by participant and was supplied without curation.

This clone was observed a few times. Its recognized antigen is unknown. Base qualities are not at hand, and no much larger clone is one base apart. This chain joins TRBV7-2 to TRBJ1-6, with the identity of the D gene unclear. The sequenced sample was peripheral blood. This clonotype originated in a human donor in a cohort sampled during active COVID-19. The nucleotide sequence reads TGTGCCAGCAGCTTAGTGGTGCGTAATTCACCCCTCCACTTT. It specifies CASSLVVRNSPLHF.